Following are 23 T cell receptor beta chains from one sample sequenced in a study of T cell changes during pregnancy in multiple sclerosis. TCRdb's copy holds only in-frame clones and misses some; the assay was immunoSEQ multiplex PCR. The repertoire includes just under 65,000 clones, about 92% of them detected once, and roughly 2.1% sits in the top ten. Sequences were derived from peripheral blood, sampled in the second trimester of pregnancy. All receptors derive from a female donor in good health, enrolled as a control in a pregnancy study.

Note on this clone: Germline and junction disagree at one end, which may indicate a read error. The V call is TRBV19, the J call TRBJ2-7; D is possibly TRBD2 (6 bases). Germline V gives CDR1 LNHDA, CDR2 SQIVND (reference sequence). The CDR3 spans 15 residues. The CDR3 here is CASSIGPEGYYEQYF. CDR3 bases: TGTGCCAGTAGCATAGGGCCGGAGGGATACTACGAGCAGTACTTC. The complete variable domain, with remaining parts taken from reference TRBV19 and TRBJ2-7, reads DGGITQSPKYLFRKEGQNVTLSCEQNLNHDAMYWYRQDPGQGLRLIYYSQIVNDFQKGDIAEGYSVSREKKESFPLTVTSAQKNPTAFYLCASSIGPEGYYEQYFGPGTRLTVT.

The chain employs TRBV7-8 and TRBJ2-3, with 10 bases lining up with TRBD2. Unmatched junction bases numbered 2, after V lost 4 bases and J lost 4 bases. The germline V gene has CDR1 SGHVS and CDR2 FQNEAQ. The CDR3 sequence is 14 residues long. DNA for the CDR3: TGTGCCAGCAGCTCGGGACTAGCGTCAGATACGCAGTATTTT. Encoded protein: CASSSGLASDTQYF. Variable domain in full (rest from reference TRBV7-8 and TRBJ2-3): GAGVSQSPRYKVAKRGQDVALRCDPISGHVSLFWYQQALGQGPEFLTYFQNEAQLDKSGLPSDRFFAERPEGSVSTLKIQRTQQEDSAVYLCASSSGLASDTQYFGPGTRLTVL.

The rearrangement links TRBV2 to TRBJ2-5, with 8 positions matching TRBD1. Germline values: CDR1 SNHLY, CDR2 FYNNEI. V shed 11 bases and J 4 bases; nucleotides not matched to a gene: 21. CDR3 length: 17 residues. The CDR3 nucleotides read TGTGCCCAGACGGGTGGAGAGGGACCCAGGGGGCTAGAGACCCAGTACTTC. Amino acids: CAQTGGEGPRGLETQYF.

The chain has TRBV5-6 and TRBJ2-7; 7 nucleotides line up with TRBD2. Germline CDR1 and CDR2: SGHDT and YYEEEE. V was pared by 2 bases and J by 3 bases, with 5 bases of the junction left unmatched. The CDR3 sequence is 14 residues long. The CDR3 region has the DNA TGTGCCAGCAGCTTCTCACTAGCGCACTACGAGCAGTACTTC. Protein sequence: CASSFSLAHYEQYF.

A single count supports this clone. The V gene is TRBV6-5, the J gene TRBJ2-1, with 7 positions matching TRBD2. This CDR3 spans 16 amino acids. The ends lost 2 bases at V and 8 bases at J; junction bases unmatched: 12. Germline values: CDR1 MNHEY, CDR2 SVGAGI. Here the CDR3 DNA reads TGTGCCAGCAGTTACGCTTATAAGGGACTAAACGATGAGCAGTTCTTC. Amino acid sequence: CASSYAYKGLNDEQFF.

The rearrangement joins TRBV6-1 to TRBJ2-3, with 7 bases aligning to TRBD2. Trimming at V came to 2 bases and at J to 4 bases, leaving 3 bases not matched to a gene. The germline V gene encodes CDR1 MNHNS and CDR2 SASEGT. The CDR3 loop spans 14 amino acids. This CDR3 is CASSEPSGSDTQYF. As DNA, the CDR3 is TGTGCCAGCAGTGAACCTAGCGGTTCAGATACGCAGTATTTT.

The sample holds one count of this clone. The chain uses TRBV5-1 and TRBJ2-6; D perhaps matches TRBD2 (6 bases). The CDR3 is 16 residues long. From germline, CDR1 is SGHRS and CDR2 YFSETQ. V dropped 6 bases and J dropped 1 base, with 14 bases sitting between them. Here the CDR3 DNA reads TGCGCCAGCACCCCGACGGGGGTTTCTGGGGCCAACGTCCTGACTTTC. This codes for CASTPTGVSGANVLTF.

J is TRBJ2-3 and V is TRBV28; 7 positions match TRBD2. After removal of 5 bases from V and 3 bases from J, the junction contained 11 bases not matched to a gene. From germline, CDR1 is MDHEN and CDR2 SYDVKM. This CDR3 spans 16 amino acids. CDR3 DNA sequence: TGTGCCAGCAGTCTATCTGGGGGAGGGCCGACAGATACGCAGTATTTT. Translation gives CASSLSGGGPTDTQYF.

This chain joins TRBV27 and TRBJ1-2; D unresolved. Germline assignment: CDR1 MNHEY and CDR2 SMNVEV (reference sequence). This CDR3 spans 14 amino acids. V was cut by 2 bases and J by 4 bases, with 11 bases left in between. As DNA, the CDR3 is TGTGCCAGCAGTTTAAACCCCACCAGCTATGGCTACACCTTC. As protein: CASSLNPTSYGYTF.

The genes are TRBV28 and TRBJ1-4; 8 bases align to TRBD1. This CDR3 spans 12 amino acids. The germline V gene encodes CDR1 MDHEN and CDR2 SYDVKM. The J segment lost 8 bases and the V segment lost 6 bases, leaving 2 bases of the junction unmatched. CDR3 DNA sequence: TGTGCCAGCAGGTCAGGGGGCGAAAAACTGTTTTTT. This gives the protein CASRSGGEKLFF.

The rearrangement links TRBV21-1 to TRBJ2-7; the table's D call, TRBD2, was not checked against the DNA. TRBV21-1 is described as a pseudogene. The CDR3 is 15 amino acids. This chain's CDR3 is CASTQRPGGPYEQYF. Written as DNA, the CDR3 is TGTGCCAGCACCCAAAGGCCCGGGGGACCCTACGAGCAGTACTTC.

The rearrangement links TRBV11-2 to TRBJ2-7, with 7 bases that match TRBD2. V lost 5 bases to trimming and J lost 0 bases; unmatched junction nucleotides: 13. The CDR3 consists of 17 residues. CDR1 and CDR2 (germline): SGHAT, FQNNGV. CDR3 bases: TGTGCCAGCAGCCCAGCCCGGGGGGAGAACGGCTCCTACGAGCAGTACTTC. Its protein product is CASSPARGENGSYEQYF.

The chain employs TRBV5-6 and TRBJ2-7; TRBD1 might be the D (6 bases). The CDR3 is 14 residues long. CDR1 is SGHDT, CDR2 YYEEEE, per germline. V lost 6 bases to trimming and J lost 2 bases, with 15 bases between them. DNA for the CDR3: TGTGCCAGCACCCCAAACAGGGTCCCCTACGAGCAGTACTTC. Encoded protein: CASTPNRVPYEQYF.

The V and J genes are TRBV27 and TRBJ2-7, with 9 positions matching TRBD1. J gave up 3 bases and V 4 bases, and 4 bases lay outside the gene matches. The CDR3 runs to 14 residues. CDR1 and CDR2 (germline): MNHEY, SMNVEV (reference sequence). The CDR3 loop is CASSYDRGSYEQYF. CDR3 in DNA: TGTGCCAGCAGTTACGACAGGGGGAGCTACGAGCAGTACTTC.

The chain uses TRBV7-6 and TRBJ2-3, with TRBD2 matching 9 bases. Germline trimming cut 0 bases from V and 4 bases from J; bases unmatched to any gene: 11. The germline V gene has CDR1 SGHVS and CDR2 FNYEAQ. This CDR3 comprises 18 residues. CDR3 protein: CASSLALTSGSTADTQYF. CDR3 nucleotide sequence: TGTGCCAGCAGCTTAGCGCTGACTAGCGGTTCTACGGCAGATACGCAGTATTTT.

V gene TRBV7-2 combines with J gene TRBJ2-7; D perhaps matches TRBD2 (6 bases). V was clipped by 1 base and J by 3 bases, with 10 bases between them. Germline lookup yields CDR1 SGHTA and CDR2 FQGNSA. This CDR3 comprises 14 residues. CDR3 sequence (DNA): TGTGCCAGCAGCTTAGACGGCGGGAACTACGAGCAGTACTTC. Translation gives CASSLDGGNYEQYF. Supplemented by reference TRBV7-2 and TRBJ2-7, the full variable domain reads GAGVSQSPSNKVTEKGKDVELRCDPISGHTALYWYRQSLGQGLEFLIYFQGNSAPDKSGLPSDRFSAERTGGSVSTLTIQRTQQEDSAVYLCASSLDGGNYEQYFGPGTRLTVT.

The gene calls are TRBV23-1 and TRBJ2-1, with D possibly being TRBD2 (6 bases). TRBV23-1 is noted as an ORF with a role that remains uncertain. The length of the CDR3 is 16 residues. Trimming removed 3 bases from V and 0 bases from J, with 12 bases in between. The CDR3 DNA sequence: TGCGCCAGCAGTCAGGGGGTAGCGGTCTCCTACAATGAGCAGTTCTTC. This codes for CASSQGVAVSYNEQFF.

The chain combines TRBV5-1 with TRBJ1-2, with TRBD1 as a possible D gene (5 bases). Deletions cut 0 bases from V and 4 bases from J, with 10 bases between. The CDR3 sequence is 14 residues long. Germline loops: CDR1 SGHRS, CDR2 YFSETQ. CDR3 amino acids: CASSLDRTFYGYTF. DNA of the CDR3: TGCGCCAGCAGCTTGGACAGGACGTTCTATGGCTACACCTTC.

The rearrangement joins TRBV27 to TRBJ2-7, with D possibly being TRBD1 (7 bases). The V gene's germline CDR1 is MNHEY and CDR2 SMNVEV (reference sequence). There are 18 residues in the CDR3. V shed 5 bases and J shed 2 bases, with 25 bases lying between them. Here the CDR3 reads CASSLLPLRAGGTYEQYF. CDR3 DNA sequence: TGTGCCAGCAGTCTCCTCCCCCTCCGGGCAGGGGGGACCTACGAGCAGTACTTC.

This chain connects TRBV7-9 to TRBJ2-7; possible D gene TRBD2, 6 bases. The CDR3 has 13 residues. V was clipped by 8 bases and J by 7 bases, with 18 bases between them. Germline CDR1 is SEHNR and CDR2 is FQNEAQ (reference sequence). The CDR3 here is CASVPPEGIEQYF. The CDR3 DNA reads TGTGCCAGCGTCCCACCGGAGGGTATTGAGCAGTACTTC.

The J gene is TRBJ2-7, the V gene TRBV5-1, with 8 positions matching TRBD2. V lost 4 bases and J lost 4; bases outside the gene matches: 7. Looked up from germline, CDR1 is SGHRS and CDR2 is YFSETQ. CDR3 length equals 14 residues. The CDR3 nucleotides read TGCGCCAGCAGCCCCCCGGGACTAGAATACGAGCAGTACTTC. It is translated as CASSPPGLEYEQYF.

The chain employs TRBV2 and TRBJ1-4; no clear D gene. Germline lookup yields CDR1 SNHLY and CDR2 FYNNEI. The CDR3 is made up of 15 amino acids. V was shortened by 7 bases and J by 5 bases, with 17 bases between the two germline ends. The CDR3 nucleotides are TGTGCCAGCAAGGAATCTTTGGGGAGGAATGAAAAACTGTTTTTT. This translates into CASKESLGRNEKLFF. Filled out from reference TRBV2 and TRBJ1-4, the complete variable domain reads EPEVTQTPSHQVTQMGQEVILRCVPISNHLYFYWYRQILGQKVEFLVSFYNNEISEKSEIFDDQFSVERPDGSNFTLKIRSTKLEDSAMYFCASKESLGRNEKLFFGSGTQLSVL.

The V and J genes are TRBV5-6 and TRBJ1-1; 8 positions agree with TRBD1. The CDR3 length is 16 residues. V shed 4 bases, J shed 5 bases, and the junction held 13 bases outside the gene matches. Per the germline V gene, CDR1 is SGHDT and CDR2 is YYEEEE. The CDR3 region is CASSNARGRGGTEAFF. In nucleotides, the CDR3 is TGTGCCAGCAGCAATGCCAGGGGGCGAGGGGGGACTGAAGCTTTCTTT.